Included here is one TCR beta chain sequence, with context. This sample is drawn from a study of blood T cell repertoires in COVID-19. Study details: Nucleic acid was either cDNA or gDNA, and it came from T cells, B-cell-depleted T cells, or PBMCs.

The repertoire was sequenced with immunoSEQ multiplex PCR; TCRdb's copy has only in-frame clones and lacks some. There are some 180,000 clones in the sample; under 80% occur only once, and approximately 13% lies in the top ten. The clonotype originates from a man between 50 and 59 years old who had recovered from COVID-19. Sample: peripheral blood.

The DNA of the CDR3 is TGTGCCAGCAGCCGGACAGGGAGACAAGAGACCCAGTACTTC. Its translation: CASSRTGRQETQYF. This chain joins TRBV5-4 and TRBJ2-5, with 8 bases lining up with TRBD1. The CDR3 runs 14 residues. Germline CDR1 and CDR2: SGHNT and YYREEE (reference sequence). The junction had 4 bases not matched to a gene; V was cut back by 4 bases and J by 2 bases.